The TCR beta chain described here comes from a study of blood T cell repertoires in COVID-19. For the study at large: From T cells, B-cell-depleted T cells, or PBMCs came the material, which was cDNA or gDNA.

Everyone who took part was 18 to 89 years old, and they came from about 23 US areas. Cohorts were assigned according to the clinical history that participants reported. Resolution of symptoms, clearance, or two negative PCRs was present in recovered Cohort 3 donors. The CDR3 sequence is 14 residues long. Germline-derived CDR1 and CDR2 are SGHTS and YDEGEE. V was shortened by 0 bases and J by 8 bases, with 14 bases between the two germline ends. Only in-frame clones appear in the TCRdb table, and some are missing; sequencing was by immunoSEQ multiplex PCR. There are a few hundred thousand clones in the sample; 70% to 90% occur only once, and 8% to 13% lies in the top ten.

Sequenced sample: PBMCs or T cells enriched from blood (not recorded which). The rearrangement links TRBV5-8 to TRBJ1-2; possibly TRBD1 for D (5 bases). The origin of this receptor is a woman aged 18 to 35 who had recovered from COVID-19. The CDR3 nucleotides are TGTGCCAGCAGCTTGGGGGGTAGGGGATTCGGCTACACCTTC. It codes for CASSLGGRGFGYTF.